This T cell receptor (beta chain) is drawn from a study of T cell changes during pregnancy in multiple sclerosis. Germline loops: CDR1 GTSNPN, CDR2 SVGIG (reference sequence). After removal of 3 bases from V and 6 bases from J, the junction contained 11 bases not matched to a gene. The length of the CDR3 is 17 residues. Sequencing was performed with immunoSEQ multiplex PCR; in TCRdb, only in-frame clones are kept and a portion is missing. This sample has about 32,000 clones, with about 88% found just once. The chain employs TRBV30 and TRBJ2-2; 12 bases are a match to TRBD1. The TCR was taken from a female donor with multiple sclerosis, enrolled in a pregnancy study. The sequencing here drew on CD8+ T cells from peripheral blood mononuclear cells, taken in the second trimester of pregnancy. The CDR3 DNA reads TGTGCCTGGAGAGGGGGGACCGGGACAGGGGGCCCCGGGGAGCTGTTTTTT. Its protein is CAWRGGTGTGGPGELFF.